This T cell receptor (beta chain) comes out of a study of cytomegalovirus exposure and HLA in healthy donors. Concerning this clone itself: Its specificity is unknown.

General study results and limits: The study labeled 150 to 200 TCR beta chains cytomegalovirus-associated. Analysis was performed later, and it showed HLA-associated TCR beta chains to be more clonally expanded than equally common others.

PCR involved 60 Vbeta and 13 Jbeta primers. Source study methods: Later, an analysis found 80 million or so unique TCR beta chains, and 8.5 million to 14 million of these were shared. Assay: immunoSEQ multiplex PCR; the TCRdb copy retains only in-frame clones and omits some. From that table come the V and J calls and clone size; the DNA was used to work out D and trimming. The sample holds fewer than 200,000 clones; 80% are singletons and the top ten take about 0.64%. The V gene's germline CDR1 is SGHDN and CDR2 FVKESK. Trimming pared 0 bases from V and 11 bases from J, leaving 13 bases between. The CDR3 has 13 residues.

The sequence derives from a boy aged 5-17 years in good health and CMV-seronegative. This chain joins TRBV14 and TRBJ1-1; D gene unclear. Sequencing used PBMCs. The CDR3, as DNA: TGTGCCAGCAGCCAAGATCTTAATCAGGTGGCTTTCTTT. It encodes CASSQDLNQVAFF.